This T cell receptor (beta chain) emerged from a study of response to subunit inactivated influenza vaccine. Study-level findings and limits: Each seasonal flu vaccination may recruit only limited new T cells, authors suggested.

This CDR3 comprises 18 residues. Details on this clonotype: What it binds is not known. One end of the junction does not line up with germline, which may come from a read error.

TCRdb passed the RT-PCR reads through MiXCR, listing each CDR3 protein once. The sample gives around 480,000 distinct CDR3 sequences, approximately 15% of which show up once; less than 4% is in the top ten. The chain links TRBV12-3 or TRBV12-4 to TRBJ2-3; TRBD2 aligns across 11 bases. The sample in question was CD4+ T cells sorted from PBMCs, obtained around 25 months after vaccination. This clonotype was sampled from a man between 50 and 69 years old who received an inactivated influenza vaccine. CDR3 nucleotide sequence: TGTGCCATCAGTTTAGGTCGGGGACTAGCGGCTAGCACAGATACGCAGTATTTT. Its translation is CAISLGRGLAASTDTQYF.